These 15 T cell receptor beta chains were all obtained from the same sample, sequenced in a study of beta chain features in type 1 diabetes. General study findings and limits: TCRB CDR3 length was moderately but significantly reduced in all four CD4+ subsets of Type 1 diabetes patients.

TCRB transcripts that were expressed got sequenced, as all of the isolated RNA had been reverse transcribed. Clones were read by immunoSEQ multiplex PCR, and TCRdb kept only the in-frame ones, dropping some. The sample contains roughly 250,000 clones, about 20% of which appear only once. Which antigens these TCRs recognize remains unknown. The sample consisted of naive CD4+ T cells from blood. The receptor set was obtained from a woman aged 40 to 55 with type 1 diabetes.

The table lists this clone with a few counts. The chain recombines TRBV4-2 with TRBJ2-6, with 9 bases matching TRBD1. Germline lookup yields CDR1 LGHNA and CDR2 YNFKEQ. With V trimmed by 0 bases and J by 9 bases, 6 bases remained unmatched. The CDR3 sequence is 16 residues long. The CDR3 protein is CASSQDDRGVNNVLTF. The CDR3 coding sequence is TGTGCCAGCAGCCAAGATGACAGGGGGGTAAACAACGTCCTGACTTTC.

In DNA form, the CDR3 reads TGTGCCAGCAGTGAGGTAGCGGGGGTGCCCTACAATGAGCAGTTCTTC. Protein: CASSEVAGVPYNEQFF. The rearrangement uses TRBV6-1 and TRBJ2-1, with 9 nucleotides matching TRBD2. Germline assignment: CDR1 MNHNS and CDR2 SASEGT. The CDR3 spans 16 residues. J gave up 2 bases and V 3 bases, and 5 bases lay outside the gene matches.

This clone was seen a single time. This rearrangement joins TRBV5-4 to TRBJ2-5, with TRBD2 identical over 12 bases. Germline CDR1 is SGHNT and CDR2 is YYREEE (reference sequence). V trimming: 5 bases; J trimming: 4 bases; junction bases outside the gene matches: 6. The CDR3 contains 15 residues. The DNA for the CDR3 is TGTGCCAGCAGTTCTAGACTAGCGGGGGCAGAGACCCAGTACTTC. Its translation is CASSSRLAGAETQYF.

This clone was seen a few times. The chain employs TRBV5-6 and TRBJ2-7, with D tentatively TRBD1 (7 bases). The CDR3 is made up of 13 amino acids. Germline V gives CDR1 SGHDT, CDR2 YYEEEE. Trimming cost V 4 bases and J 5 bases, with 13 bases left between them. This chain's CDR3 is CASSPQGEDEQYF. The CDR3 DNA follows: TGTGCCAGCAGCCCGCAGGGGGAGGACGAGCAGTACTTC.

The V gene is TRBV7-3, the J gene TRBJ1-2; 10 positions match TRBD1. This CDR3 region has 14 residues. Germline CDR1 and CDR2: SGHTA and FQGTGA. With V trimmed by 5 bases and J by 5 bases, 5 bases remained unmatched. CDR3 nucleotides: TGTGCCAGCAGCACTGGACAGGGGGGATATGGCTACACCTTC. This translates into CASSTGQGGYGYTF.

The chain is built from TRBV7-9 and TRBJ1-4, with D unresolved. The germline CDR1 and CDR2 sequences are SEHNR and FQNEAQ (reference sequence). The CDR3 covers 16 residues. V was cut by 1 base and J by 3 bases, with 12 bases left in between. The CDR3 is CASSLGPSGPNEKLFF. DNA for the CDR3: TGTGCCAGCAGCTTAGGCCCAAGTGGGCCTAATGAAAAACTGTTTTTT.

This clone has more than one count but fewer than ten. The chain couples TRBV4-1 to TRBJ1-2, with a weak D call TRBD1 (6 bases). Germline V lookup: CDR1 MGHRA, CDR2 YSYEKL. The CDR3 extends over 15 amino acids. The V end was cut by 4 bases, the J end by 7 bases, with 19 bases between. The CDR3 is CASSRLSGEWAGYTF. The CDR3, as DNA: TGCGCCAGCAGCCGCTTATCAGGGGAATGGGCTGGCTACACCTTC.

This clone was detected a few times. CDR3: CAISPGQGIYEQYF. Written as DNA, the CDR3 is TGTGCCATCAGTCCGGGACAGGGGATATACGAGCAGTACTTC. V is TRBV10-3 and J is TRBJ2-7; 10 bases map to TRBD1. The trim removed 5 bases at V and 4 bases at J, leaving 5 bases unmatched. The CDR3 runs to 14 residues. CDR1 is ENHRY, CDR2 SYGVKD, per germline.

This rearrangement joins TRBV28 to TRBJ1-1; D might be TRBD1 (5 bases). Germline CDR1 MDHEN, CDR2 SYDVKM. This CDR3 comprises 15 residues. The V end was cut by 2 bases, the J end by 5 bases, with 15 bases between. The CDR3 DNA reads TGTGCCAGCAGTTTACATGCGGGGCGATGGACTGAAGCTTTCTTT. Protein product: CASSLHAGRWTEAFF.

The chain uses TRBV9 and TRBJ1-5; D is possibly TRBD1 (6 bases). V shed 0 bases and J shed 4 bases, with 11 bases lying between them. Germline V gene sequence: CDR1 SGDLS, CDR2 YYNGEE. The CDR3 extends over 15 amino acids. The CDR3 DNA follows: TGTGCCAGCAGCGTAGGGGGGGGGCGAAATCAGCCCCAGCATTTT. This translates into CASSVGGGRNQPQHF.

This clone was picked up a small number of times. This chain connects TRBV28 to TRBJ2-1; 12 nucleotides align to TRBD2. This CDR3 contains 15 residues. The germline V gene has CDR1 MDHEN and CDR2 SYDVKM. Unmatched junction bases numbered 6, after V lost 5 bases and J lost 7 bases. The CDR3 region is CASSPTSGGRNEQFF. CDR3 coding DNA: TGTGCCAGCAGTCCCACTAGCGGGGGGAGGAATGAGCAGTTCTTC. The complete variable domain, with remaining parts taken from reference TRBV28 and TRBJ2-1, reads DVKVTQSSRYLVKRTGEKVFLECVQDMDHENMFWYRQDPGLGLRLIYFSYDVKMKEKGDIPEGYSVSREKKERFSLILESASTNQTSMYLCASSPTSGGRNEQFFGPGTRLTVL.

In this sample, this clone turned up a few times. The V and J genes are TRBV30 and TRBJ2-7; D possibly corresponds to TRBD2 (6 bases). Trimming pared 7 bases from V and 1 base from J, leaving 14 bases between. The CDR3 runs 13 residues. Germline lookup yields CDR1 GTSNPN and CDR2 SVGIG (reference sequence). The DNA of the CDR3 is TGTGCCTTGTTGGAGGGTCCGTCCTACGAGCAGTACTTC. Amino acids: CALLEGPSYEQYF.

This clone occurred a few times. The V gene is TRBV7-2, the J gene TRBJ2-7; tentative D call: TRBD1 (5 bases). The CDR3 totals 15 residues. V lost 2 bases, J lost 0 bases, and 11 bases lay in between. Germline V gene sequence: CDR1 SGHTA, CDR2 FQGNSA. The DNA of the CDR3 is TGTGCCAGCAGCTTACAACAGGATAGCTCCTACGAGCAGTACTTC. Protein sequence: CASSLQQDSSYEQYF.

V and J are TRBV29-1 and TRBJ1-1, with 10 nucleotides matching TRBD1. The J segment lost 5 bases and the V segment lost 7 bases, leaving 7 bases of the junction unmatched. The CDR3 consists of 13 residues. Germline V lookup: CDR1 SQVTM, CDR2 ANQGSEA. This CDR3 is CSESRDRGTEAFF. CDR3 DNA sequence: TGCAGCGAGAGCCGGGACAGGGGTACTGAAGCTTTCTTT.

CDR3 coding DNA: TGTGCCAGCAGTACTACTCAGGGGGGCTCTGGAAACACCATATATTTT. This sequence encodes CASSTTQGGSGNTIYF. V gene TRBV2 combines with J gene TRBJ1-3, with 7 positions matching TRBD1. The CDR3 sequence is 16 residues long. Germline V gene lookup returns CDR1 SNHLY and CDR2 FYNNEI. V was pared by 5 bases and J by 0 bases, with 7 bases of the junction left unmatched.